What follows are 7 T cell receptor beta chains derived from one specimen sequenced in a study of neoadjuvant anti-PD-1 for oral cavity cancer. Assay used: immunoSEQ multiplex PCR; TCRdb lists only in-frame clones, some missing. The sample carries 13,000 to 15,000 clones, around two thirds recorded once. The sequencing here drew on PBMCs, taken before nivolumab (anti-PD-1) treatment. The receptor set was obtained from a person aged 35-79 years with oral cavity squamous cell carcinoma.

This clone has only a few counts. The V call is TRBV4-1, the J call TRBJ2-7; TRBD2 agrees at 14 bases. CDR1 is MGHRA, CDR2 YSYEKL, per germline. V was clipped by 0 bases and J by 7 bases; unmatched bases: 11. CDR3 size: 18 residues. This CDR3 reads CASSQEKGLAGVVDEQYF. The CDR3 bases are TGCGCCAGCAGCCAAGAAAAGGGACTAGCGGGAGTAGTTGATGAGCAGTACTTC.

This chain uses TRBV2 with TRBJ1-1; D is uncertain. CDR1 SNHLY and CDR2 FYNNEI come from the germline V gene. CDR3 length: 15 amino acids. Deletions cut 8 bases from V and 1 base from J, with 17 bases between. This CDR3 is CASWDVFPANTEAFF. CDR3 bases: TGTGCCAGCTGGGATGTCTTCCCCGCGAACACTGAAGCTTTCTTT.

This clone was counted a few times. The chain recombines TRBV6-5 with TRBJ1-5; no firm D call. The CDR3 consists of 15 residues. Germline CDR1 is MNHEY and CDR2 is SVGAGI. Trimming took 4 bases from V and 4 from J, leaving 14 bases between them. This chain's CDR3 is CASSSKQRPNQPQHF. CDR3 nucleotides: TGTGCCAGCAGTTCCAAACAGCGTCCGAATCAGCCCCAGCATTTT.

In nucleotides, the CDR3 is TGTGCCAGCAGCTTGGTAGTTGGGAACACTGAAGCTTTCTTT. Translation gives CASSLVVGNTEAFF. The V call is TRBV7-9, the J call TRBJ1-1, with D uncertain. V gave up 3 bases and J gave up 1 base, with 9 bases separating them. In germline, CDR1 is SEHNR, CDR2 FQNEAQ (reference sequence). The CDR3 is 14 amino acids. Full variable domain (rest looked up from reference TRBV7-9 and TRBJ1-1): DTGVSQNPRHKITKRGQNVTFRCDPISEHNRLYWYRQTLGQGPEFLTYFQNEAQLEKSRLLSDRFSAERPKGSFSTLEIQRTEQGDSAMYLCASSLVVGNTEAFFGQGTRLTVV.

A single count supports this clone. The J gene is TRBJ1-1, the V gene TRBV2; no reliable D call. V was shortened by 7 bases and J by 4 bases, with 13 bases between the two germline ends. The germline V gene has CDR1 SNHLY and CDR2 FYNNEI. CDR3 length equals 13 residues. CDR3 loop: CASTRGVVTEAFF. CDR3 nucleotides: TGTGCCAGCACCCGCGGGGTGGTCACTGAAGCTTTCTTT.

V and J are TRBV5-1 and TRBJ2-7; D is undetermined. Trimming removed 4 bases at V and 3 bases at J, with 5 bases between. CDR3 length: 11 residues. Looked up from germline, CDR1 is SGHRS and CDR2 is YFSETQ. The CDR3, as DNA: TGCGCCAGCAGCGGGAACTACGAGCAGTACTTC. It translates to CASSGNYEQYF.

The V gene is TRBV29-1, the J gene TRBJ2-7, with D hard to call. V gave up 4 bases and J gave up 5 bases, with 9 bases separating them. The germline V gene has CDR1 SQVTM and CDR2 ANQGSEA. The CDR3 is made up of 11 amino acids. The CDR3 loop reads CSVGNLDEQYF. In DNA, the CDR3 is TGCAGCGTTGGGAACCTTGACGAGCAGTACTTC.